This T cell receptor (beta chain) was sequenced for a study of T cells in narcolepsy. Study summary: Enrolled donors included narcolepsy type 1 or type 2 patients and healthy controls. Points from the study as a whole: Reportedly, autoreactive clonotypes were serially detected in patients' blood but not controls'. HCRT-specific and TRIB2-specific autoreactive clonotypes appeared among same-patient CSF and blood CD4+ clonotypes.

Sequencing was performed with immunoSEQ multiplex PCR; in TCRdb, only in-frame clones are kept and a portion is missing. The table has tens of thousands of clones, 80% to 85% seen once. The V gene end was trimmed by 4 bases and the J gene end by 9 bases; junction bases not matched to a gene: 18. The CDR3 runs to 18 residues. The V gene's germline CDR1 is SGHAT and CDR2 FQDESV (reference sequence). Comments on this clone: No antigen is known for it.

This chain connects TRBV11-1 to TRBJ2-1, with 10 positions matching TRBD2. The clonotype was recovered from a human donor in good health. The sequencing sample was made of memory (CD45RA-) CD4+ T cells from blood. CDR3 coding DNA: TGTGCCAGCAGCTCCACCCTCCTAGCGGGAGTCCCTTTGGGTGAGCAGTTCTTC. Translated: CASSSTLLAGVPLGEQFF.